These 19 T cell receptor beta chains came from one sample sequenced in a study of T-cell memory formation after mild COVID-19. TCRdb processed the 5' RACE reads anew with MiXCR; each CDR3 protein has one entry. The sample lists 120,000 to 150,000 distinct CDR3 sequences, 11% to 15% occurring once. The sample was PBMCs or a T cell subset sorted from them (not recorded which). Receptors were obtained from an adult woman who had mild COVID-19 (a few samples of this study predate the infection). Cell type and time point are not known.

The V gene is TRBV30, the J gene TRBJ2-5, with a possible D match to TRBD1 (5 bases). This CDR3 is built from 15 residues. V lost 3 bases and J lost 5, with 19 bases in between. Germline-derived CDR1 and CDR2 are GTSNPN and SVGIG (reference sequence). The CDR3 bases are TGTGCCTGGAGCCCTGCTGCAGGGCTGGGGGAGACCCAGTACTTC. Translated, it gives CAWSPAAGLGETQYF.

The CDR3 coding sequence is TGTGCCACCAGCGGCTCGGACAGACCTAACTATGGCTACACCTTC. It translates to CATSGSDRPNYGYTF. The chain employs TRBV15 and TRBJ1-2, with a weak D call TRBD1 (6 bases). Germline V CDR1 and CDR2: LNHNV, YYDKDF (reference sequence). CDR3 length: 15 amino acids. The V end lost 5 bases, the J end lost 0 bases, and 13 bases lay between the germline ends. Complete variable domain (other parts from reference TRBV15 and TRBJ1-2): DAMVIQNPRYQVTQFGKPVTLSCSQTLNHNVMYWYQQKSSQAPKLLFHYYDKDFNNEADTPDNFQSRRPNTSFCFLDIRSPGLGDTAMYLCATSGSDRPNYGYTFGSGTRLTVV.

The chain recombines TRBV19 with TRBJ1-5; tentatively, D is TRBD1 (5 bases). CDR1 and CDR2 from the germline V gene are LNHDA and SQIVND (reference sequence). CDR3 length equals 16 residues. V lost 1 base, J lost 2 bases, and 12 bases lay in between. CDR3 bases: TGTGCCAGTAGTATAGTGGAGGGGAGGGGCAATCAGCCCCAGCATTTT. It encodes CASSIVEGRGNQPQHF.

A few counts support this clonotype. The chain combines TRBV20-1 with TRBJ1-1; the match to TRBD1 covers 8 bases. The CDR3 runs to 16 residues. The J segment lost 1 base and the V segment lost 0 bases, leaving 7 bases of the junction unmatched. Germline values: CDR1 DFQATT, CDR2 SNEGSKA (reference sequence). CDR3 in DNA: TGCAGTGCTAGAGATTTAGGAGGGACAGGGAACACTGAAGCTTTCTTT. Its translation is CSARDLGGTGNTEAFF.

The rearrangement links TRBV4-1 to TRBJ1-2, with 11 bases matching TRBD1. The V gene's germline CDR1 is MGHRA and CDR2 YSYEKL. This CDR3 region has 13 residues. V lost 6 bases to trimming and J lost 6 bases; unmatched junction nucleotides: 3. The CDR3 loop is CASRSDRGHGYTF. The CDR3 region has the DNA TGCGCCAGCAGGTCGGACAGGGGGCATGGCTACACCTTC.

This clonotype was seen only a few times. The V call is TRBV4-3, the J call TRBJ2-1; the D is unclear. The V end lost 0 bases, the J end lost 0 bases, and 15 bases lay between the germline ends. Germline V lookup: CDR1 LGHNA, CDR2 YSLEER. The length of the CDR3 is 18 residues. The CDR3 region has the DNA TGCGCCAGCAGCCAAGATTTTCGTGGATGGAGCTCCTACAATGAGCAGTTCTTC. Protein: CASSQDFRGWSSYNEQFF.

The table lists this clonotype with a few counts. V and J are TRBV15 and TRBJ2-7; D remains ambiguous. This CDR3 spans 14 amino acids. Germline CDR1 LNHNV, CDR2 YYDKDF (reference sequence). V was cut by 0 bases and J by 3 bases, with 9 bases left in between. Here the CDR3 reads CATSRDLALYEQYF. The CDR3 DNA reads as TGTGCCACCAGCAGAGATCTGGCGCTCTACGAGCAGTACTTC.

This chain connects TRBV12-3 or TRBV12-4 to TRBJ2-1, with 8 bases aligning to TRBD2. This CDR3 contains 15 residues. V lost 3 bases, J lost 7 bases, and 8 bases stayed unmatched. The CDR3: CASSFPRGGSNEQFF. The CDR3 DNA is TGTGCCAGCAGTTTCCCCCGGGGGGGCTCAAATGAGCAGTTCTTC.

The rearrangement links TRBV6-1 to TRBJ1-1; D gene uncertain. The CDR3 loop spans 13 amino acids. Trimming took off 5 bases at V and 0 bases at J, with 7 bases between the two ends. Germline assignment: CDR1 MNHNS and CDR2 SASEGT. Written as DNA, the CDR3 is TGTGCCAGCAGTCCGAGGTTGAACACTGAAGCTTTCTTT. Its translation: CASSPRLNTEAFF.

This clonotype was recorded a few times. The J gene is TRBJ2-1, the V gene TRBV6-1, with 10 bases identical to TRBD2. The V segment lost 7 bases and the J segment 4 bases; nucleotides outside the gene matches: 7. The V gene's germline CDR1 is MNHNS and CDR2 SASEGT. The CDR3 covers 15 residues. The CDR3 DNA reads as TGTGCCAGCACCCCCGGGACTAGCGAGTACAATGAGCAGTTCTTC. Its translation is CASTPGTSEYNEQFF.

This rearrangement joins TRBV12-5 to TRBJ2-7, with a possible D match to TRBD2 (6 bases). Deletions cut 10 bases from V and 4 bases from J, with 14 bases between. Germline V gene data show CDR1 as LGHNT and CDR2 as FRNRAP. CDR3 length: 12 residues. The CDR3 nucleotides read TGTGCTACGGTGGGGGGAGCGTACGAGCAGTACTTC. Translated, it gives CATVGGAYEQYF.

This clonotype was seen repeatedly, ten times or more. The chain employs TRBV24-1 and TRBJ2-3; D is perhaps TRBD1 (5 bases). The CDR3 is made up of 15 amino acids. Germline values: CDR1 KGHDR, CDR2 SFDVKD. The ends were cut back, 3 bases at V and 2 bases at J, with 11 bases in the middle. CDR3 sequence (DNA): TGTGCCACCAGTGATGAGGACAAAAACACAGATACGCAGTATTTT. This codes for CATSDEDKNTDTQYF.

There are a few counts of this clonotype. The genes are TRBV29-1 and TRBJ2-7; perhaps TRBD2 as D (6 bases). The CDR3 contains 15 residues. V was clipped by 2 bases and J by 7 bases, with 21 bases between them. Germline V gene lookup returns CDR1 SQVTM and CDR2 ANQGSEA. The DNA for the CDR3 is TGCAGCGTTGAATTCCAGGGAGGAGTTCAGTGGGAGCAGTACTTC. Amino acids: CSVEFQGGVQWEQYF.

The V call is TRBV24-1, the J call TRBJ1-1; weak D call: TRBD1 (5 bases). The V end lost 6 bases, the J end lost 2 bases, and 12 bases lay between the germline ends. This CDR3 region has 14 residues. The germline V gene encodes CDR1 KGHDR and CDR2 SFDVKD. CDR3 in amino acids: CATSKGGANTEAFF. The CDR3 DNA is TGTGCCACCAGTAAAGGAGGGGCCAACACTGAAGCTTTCTTT.

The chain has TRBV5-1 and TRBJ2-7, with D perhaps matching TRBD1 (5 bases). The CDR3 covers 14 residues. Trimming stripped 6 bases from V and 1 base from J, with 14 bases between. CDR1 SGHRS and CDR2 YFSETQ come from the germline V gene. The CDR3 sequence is CASNDPGASYEQYF. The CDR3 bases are TGCGCCAGCAATGACCCTGGGGCTTCCTACGAGCAGTACTTC.

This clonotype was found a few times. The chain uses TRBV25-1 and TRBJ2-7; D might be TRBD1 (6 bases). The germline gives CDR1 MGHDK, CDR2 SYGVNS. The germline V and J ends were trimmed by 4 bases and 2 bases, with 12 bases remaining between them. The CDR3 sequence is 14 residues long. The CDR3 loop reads CASSVGPGAYEQYF. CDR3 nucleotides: TGTGCCAGCAGTGTGGGTCCAGGGGCCTACGAGCAGTACTTC.

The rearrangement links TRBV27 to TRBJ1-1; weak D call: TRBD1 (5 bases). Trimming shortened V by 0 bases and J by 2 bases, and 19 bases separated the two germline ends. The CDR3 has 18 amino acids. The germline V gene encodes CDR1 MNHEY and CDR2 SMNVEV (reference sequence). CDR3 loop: CASSLSIGRQRYNTEAFF. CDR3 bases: TGTGCCAGCAGTTTATCAATCGGGAGACAGCGTTATAACACTGAAGCTTTCTTT.

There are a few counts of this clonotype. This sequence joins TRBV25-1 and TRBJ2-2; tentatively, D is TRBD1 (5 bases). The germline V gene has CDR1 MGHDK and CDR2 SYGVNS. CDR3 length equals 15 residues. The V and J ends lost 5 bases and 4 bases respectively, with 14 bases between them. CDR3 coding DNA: TGTGCCAGCAGTCCGTGGGGCTCGAGCACCGGGGAGCTGTTTTTT. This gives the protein CASSPWGSSTGELFF.

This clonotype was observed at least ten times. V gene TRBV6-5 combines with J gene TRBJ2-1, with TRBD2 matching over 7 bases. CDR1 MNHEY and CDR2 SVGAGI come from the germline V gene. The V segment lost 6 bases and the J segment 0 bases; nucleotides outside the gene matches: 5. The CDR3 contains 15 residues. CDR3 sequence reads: CASRPLAASYNEQFF. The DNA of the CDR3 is TGTGCCAGCAGACCTCTAGCGGCCTCCTACAATGAGCAGTTCTTC.